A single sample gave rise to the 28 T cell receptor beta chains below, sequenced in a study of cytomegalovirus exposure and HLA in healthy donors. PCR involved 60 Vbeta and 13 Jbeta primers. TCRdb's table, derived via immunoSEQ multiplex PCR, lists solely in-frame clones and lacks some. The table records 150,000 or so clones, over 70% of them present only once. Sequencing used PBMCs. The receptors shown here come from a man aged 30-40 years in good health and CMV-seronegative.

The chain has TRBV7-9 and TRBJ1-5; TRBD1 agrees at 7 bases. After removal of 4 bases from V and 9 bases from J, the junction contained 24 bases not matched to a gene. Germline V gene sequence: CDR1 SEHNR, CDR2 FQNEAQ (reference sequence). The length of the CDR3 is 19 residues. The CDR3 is CASSSSTGRTGRLNAPQHF. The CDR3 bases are TGTGCCAGCAGCTCATCTACCGGGCGGACAGGTAGGCTAAACGCGCCCCAGCATTTT.

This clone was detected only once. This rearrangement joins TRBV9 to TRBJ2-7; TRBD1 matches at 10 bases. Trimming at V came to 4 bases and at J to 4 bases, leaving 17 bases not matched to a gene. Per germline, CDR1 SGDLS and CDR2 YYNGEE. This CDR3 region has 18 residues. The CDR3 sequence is CASSPWQKGQGGGYEQYF. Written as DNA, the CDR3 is TGTGCCAGCAGCCCGTGGCAAAAAGGACAGGGGGGGGGTTACGAGCAGTACTTC.

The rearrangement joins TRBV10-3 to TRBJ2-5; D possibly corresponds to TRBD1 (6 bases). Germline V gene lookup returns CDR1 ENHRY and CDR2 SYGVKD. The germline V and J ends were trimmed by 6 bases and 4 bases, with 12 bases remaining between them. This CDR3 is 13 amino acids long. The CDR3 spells CAIRIQGRETQYF. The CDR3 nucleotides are TGTGCCATCAGAATACAGGGAAGAGAGACCCAGTACTTC.

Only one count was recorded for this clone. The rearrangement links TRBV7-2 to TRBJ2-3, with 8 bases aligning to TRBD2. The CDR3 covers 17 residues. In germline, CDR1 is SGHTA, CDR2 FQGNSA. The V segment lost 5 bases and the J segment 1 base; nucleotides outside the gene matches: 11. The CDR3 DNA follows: TGTGCCAGCAGCCCTGGCTCTCGGCGGGGGGGCACAGATACGCAGTATTTT. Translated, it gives CASSPGSRRGGTDTQYF.

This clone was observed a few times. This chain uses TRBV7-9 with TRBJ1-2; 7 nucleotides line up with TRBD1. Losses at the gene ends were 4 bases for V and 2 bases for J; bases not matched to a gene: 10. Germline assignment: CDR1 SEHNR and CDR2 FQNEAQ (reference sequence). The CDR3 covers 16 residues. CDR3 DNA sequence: TGTGCCAGCAGCTCTCAAAACAACAGGGGAAACTATGGCTACACCTTC. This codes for CASSSQNNRGNYGYTF.

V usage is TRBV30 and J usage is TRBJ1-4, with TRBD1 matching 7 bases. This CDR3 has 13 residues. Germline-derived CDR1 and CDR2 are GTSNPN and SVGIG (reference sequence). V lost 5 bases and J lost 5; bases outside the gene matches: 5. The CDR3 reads CAWARQGNEKLFF. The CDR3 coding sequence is TGTGCCTGGGCTAGACAGGGAAATGAAAAACTGTTTTTT. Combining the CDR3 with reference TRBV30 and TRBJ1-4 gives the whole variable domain SQTIHQWPATLVQPVGSPLSLECTVEGTSNPNLYWYRQAAGRGLQLLFYSVGIGQISSEVPQNLSASRPQDRQFILSSKKLLLSDSGFYLCAWARQGNEKLFFGSGTQLSVL.

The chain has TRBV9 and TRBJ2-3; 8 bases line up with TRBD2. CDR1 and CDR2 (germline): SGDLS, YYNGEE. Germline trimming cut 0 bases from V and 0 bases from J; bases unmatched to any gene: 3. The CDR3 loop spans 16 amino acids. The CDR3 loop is CASSVEAGGSTDTQYF. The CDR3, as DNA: TGTGCCAGCAGCGTAGAGGCGGGGGGCAGCACAGATACGCAGTATTTT.

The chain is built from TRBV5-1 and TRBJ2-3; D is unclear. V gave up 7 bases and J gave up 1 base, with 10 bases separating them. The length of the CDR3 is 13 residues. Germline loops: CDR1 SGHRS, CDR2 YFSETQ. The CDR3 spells CASLRTGTDTQYF. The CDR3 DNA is TGCGCCAGCCTACGCACGGGCACAGATACGCAGTATTTT.

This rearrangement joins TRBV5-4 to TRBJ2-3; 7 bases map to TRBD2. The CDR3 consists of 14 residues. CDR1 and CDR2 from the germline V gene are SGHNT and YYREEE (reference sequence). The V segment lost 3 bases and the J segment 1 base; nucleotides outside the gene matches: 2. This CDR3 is CASSWTRGTDTQYF. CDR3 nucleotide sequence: TGTGCCAGCAGCTGGACTAGGGGCACAGATACGCAGTATTTT. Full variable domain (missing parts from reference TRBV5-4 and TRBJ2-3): ETGVTQSPTHLIKTRGQQVTLRCSSQSGHNTVSWYQQALGQGPQFIFQYYREEENGRGNFPPRFSGLQFPNYSSELNVNALELDDSALYLCASSWTRGTDTQYFGPGTRLTVL.

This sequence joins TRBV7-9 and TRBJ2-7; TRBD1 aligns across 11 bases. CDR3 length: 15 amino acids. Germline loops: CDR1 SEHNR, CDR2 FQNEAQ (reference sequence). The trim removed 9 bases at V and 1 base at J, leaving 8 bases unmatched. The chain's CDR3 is CASSHRDRGSYEQYF. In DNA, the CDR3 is TGTGCCAGTAGCCATCGGGACAGGGGGTCCTACGAGCAGTACTTC.

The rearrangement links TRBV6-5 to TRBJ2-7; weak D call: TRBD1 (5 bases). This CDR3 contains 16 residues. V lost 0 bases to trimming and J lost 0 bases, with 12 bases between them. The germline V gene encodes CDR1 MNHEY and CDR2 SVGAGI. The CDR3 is CASSYSGALSSYEQYF. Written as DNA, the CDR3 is TGTGCCAGCAGTTACTCTGGGGCGTTAAGCTCCTACGAGCAGTACTTC.

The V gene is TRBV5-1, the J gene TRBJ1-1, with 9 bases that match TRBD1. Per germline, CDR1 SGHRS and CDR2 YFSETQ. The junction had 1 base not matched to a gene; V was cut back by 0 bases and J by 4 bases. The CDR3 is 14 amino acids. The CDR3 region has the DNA TGCGCCAGCAGCTTGGGACAGGGGGTCACTGAAGCTTTCTTT. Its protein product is CASSLGQGVTEAFF.

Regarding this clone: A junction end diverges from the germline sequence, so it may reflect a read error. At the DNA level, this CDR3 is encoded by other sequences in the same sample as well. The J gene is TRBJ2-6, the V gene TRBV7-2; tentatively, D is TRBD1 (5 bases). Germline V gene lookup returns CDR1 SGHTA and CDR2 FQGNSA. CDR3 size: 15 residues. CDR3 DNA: TGTGCCAGCAGCGCACAGAGCTCTGGGGCCAACGTCCTGACCTTC. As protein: CASSAQSSGANVLTF.

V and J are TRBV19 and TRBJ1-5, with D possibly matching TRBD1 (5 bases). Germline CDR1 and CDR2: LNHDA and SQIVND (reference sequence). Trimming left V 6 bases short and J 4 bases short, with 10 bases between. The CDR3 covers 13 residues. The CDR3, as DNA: TGTGCCAGTAGCCAGGGAGGTAATCAGCCCCAGCATTTT. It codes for CASSQGGNQPQHF.

CDR3 region: CASTPRDRNGYTF. The CDR3 coding sequence is TGTGCCAGCACCCCCAGGGACAGGAATGGCTACACCTTC. The gene calls are TRBV5-6 and TRBJ1-2; 8 bases are a match to TRBD1. There are 13 residues in the CDR3. After removal of 6 bases from V and 6 bases from J, the junction contained 7 bases not matched to a gene. Germline CDR1 is SGHDT and CDR2 is YYEEEE.

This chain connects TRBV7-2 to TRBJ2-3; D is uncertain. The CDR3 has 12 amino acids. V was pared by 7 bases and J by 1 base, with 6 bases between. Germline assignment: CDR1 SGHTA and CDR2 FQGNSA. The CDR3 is CASTPGTDTQYF. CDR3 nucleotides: TGTGCCAGCACCCCTGGCACAGATACGCAGTATTTT.

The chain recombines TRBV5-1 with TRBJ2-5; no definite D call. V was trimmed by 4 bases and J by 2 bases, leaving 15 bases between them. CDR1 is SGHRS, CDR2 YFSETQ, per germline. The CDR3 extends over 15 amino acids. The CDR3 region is CASSPTGVRQETQYF. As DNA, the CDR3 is TGCGCCAGCAGCCCCACCGGAGTGCGTCAAGAGACCCAGTACTTC.

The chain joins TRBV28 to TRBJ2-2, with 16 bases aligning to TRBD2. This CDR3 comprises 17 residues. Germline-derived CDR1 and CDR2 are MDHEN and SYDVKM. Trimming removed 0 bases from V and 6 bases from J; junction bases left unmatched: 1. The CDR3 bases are TGTGCCAGCAGTTTATGGGGACTAGCGGGGGGGCCCGGGGAGCTGTTTTTT. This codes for CASSLWGLAGGPGELFF.

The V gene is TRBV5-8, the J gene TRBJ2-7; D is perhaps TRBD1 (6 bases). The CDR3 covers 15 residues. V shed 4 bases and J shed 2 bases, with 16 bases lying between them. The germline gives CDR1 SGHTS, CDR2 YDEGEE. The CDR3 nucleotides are TGTGCCAGCAGCCTGAGGGCAGGGGTTACCTACGAGCAGTACTTC. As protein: CASSLRAGVTYEQYF.

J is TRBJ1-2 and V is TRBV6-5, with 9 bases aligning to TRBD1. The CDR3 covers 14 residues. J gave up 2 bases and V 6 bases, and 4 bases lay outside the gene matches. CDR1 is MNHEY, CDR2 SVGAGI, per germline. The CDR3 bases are TGTGCCAGCAGAATAGGACAGGGGAACTATGGCTACACCTTC. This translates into CASRIGQGNYGYTF.

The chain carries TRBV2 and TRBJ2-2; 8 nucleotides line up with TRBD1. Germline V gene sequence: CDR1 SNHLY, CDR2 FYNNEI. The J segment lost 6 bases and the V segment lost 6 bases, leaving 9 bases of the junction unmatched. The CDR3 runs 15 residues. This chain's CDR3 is CASRVDRGIAGELFF. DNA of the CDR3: TGTGCCAGCAGGGTAGACAGGGGAATCGCCGGGGAGCTGTTTTTT.

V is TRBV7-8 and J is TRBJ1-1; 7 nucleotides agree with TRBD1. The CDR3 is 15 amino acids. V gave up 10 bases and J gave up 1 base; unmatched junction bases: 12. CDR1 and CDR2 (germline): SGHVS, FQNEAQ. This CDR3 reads CATRQGPTGNTEAFF. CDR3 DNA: TGTGCCACGAGACAGGGTCCCACCGGGAACACTGAAGCTTTCTTT.

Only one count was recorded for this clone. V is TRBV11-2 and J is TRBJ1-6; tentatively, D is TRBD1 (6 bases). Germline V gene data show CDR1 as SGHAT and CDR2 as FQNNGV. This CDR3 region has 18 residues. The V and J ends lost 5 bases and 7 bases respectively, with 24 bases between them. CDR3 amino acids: CASSHDTGRRSWNSPLHF. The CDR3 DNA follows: TGTGCCAGCAGCCATGATACAGGGAGAAGGAGTTGGAATTCACCCCTCCACTTT.

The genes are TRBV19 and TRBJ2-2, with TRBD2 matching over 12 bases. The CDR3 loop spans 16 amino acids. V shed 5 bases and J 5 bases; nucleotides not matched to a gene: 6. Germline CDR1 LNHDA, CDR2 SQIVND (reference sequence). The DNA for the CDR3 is TGTGCCAGTAGTTTTCTAGCGGGGGGGCCGACCGGGGAGCTGTTTTTT. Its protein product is CASSFLAGGPTGELFF.

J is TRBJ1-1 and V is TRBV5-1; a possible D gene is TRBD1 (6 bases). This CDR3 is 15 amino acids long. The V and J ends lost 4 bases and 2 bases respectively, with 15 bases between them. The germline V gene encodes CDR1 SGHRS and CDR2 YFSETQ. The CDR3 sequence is CASSPGRTVNTEAFF. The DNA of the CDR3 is TGCGCCAGCAGCCCGGGCCGGACAGTAAACACTGAAGCTTTCTTT.

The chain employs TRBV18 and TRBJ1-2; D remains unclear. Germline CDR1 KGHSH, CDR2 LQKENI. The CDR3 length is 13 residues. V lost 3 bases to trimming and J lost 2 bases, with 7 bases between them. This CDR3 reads CASSPTENYGYTF. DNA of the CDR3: TGTGCCAGCTCACCGACTGAGAACTATGGCTACACCTTC.

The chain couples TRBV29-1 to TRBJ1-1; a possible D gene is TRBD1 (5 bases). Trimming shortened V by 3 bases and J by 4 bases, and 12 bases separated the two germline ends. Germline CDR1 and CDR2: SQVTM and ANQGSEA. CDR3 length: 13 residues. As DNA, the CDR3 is TGCAGCGTTGAGCAGGGAAGGCGCACTGAAGCTTTCTTT. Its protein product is CSVEQGRRTEAFF.

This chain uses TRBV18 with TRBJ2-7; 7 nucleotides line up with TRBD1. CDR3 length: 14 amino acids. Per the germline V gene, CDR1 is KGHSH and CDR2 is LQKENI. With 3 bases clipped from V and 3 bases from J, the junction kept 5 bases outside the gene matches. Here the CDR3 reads CASSPPTGYYEQYF. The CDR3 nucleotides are TGTGCCAGCTCACCTCCGACAGGGTACTACGAGCAGTACTTC.